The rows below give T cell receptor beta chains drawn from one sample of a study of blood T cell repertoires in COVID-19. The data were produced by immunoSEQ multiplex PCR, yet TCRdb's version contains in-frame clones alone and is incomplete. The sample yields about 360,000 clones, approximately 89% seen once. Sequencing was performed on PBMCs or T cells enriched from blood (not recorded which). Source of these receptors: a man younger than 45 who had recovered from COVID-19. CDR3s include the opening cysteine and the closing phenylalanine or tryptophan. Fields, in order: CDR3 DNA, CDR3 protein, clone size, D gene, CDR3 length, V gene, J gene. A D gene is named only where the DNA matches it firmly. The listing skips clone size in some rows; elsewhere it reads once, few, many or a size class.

TGTGCCACCAGTGATTTGCGACACAGGGAGAACACTGAAGCTTTCTTT	CATSDLRHRENTEAFF	NA	NA	16	TRBV24-1	TRBJ1-1
TGTGCCAGTAGTATAGATTCTCGGGGAGCTGAAGCTTTCTTT	CASSIDSRGAEAFF	NA	NA	14	TRBV19	TRBJ1-1
TGCGCCAGCAGCTTGGGGGACAGTTACTATGGCTACACCTTC	CASSLGDSYYGYTF	NA	TRBD1	14	TRBV5-1	TRBJ1-2
TGTGCCAGCAGCCAGAGAACTAGCGCTCAAGAGACCCAGTACTTC	CASSQRTSAQETQYF	NA	TRBD2	15	TRBV2	TRBJ2-5
TGTGCCTGGAGCGGGACAGGGGCGACCTTCGGCGAGCAGTACTTC	CAWSGTGATFGEQYF	NA	TRBD1	15	TRBV30	TRBJ2-7
TGTGCCAGCAGCTTAAGACAGGAGACTCGAGGGAGAGCTTTCTTT	CASSLRQETRGRAFF	NA	NA	15	TRBV7-2	TRBJ1-1
TGTGCCAGCAGCCAAACTAGCGGGGCGACCTACAATGAGCAGTTCTTC	CASSQTSGATYNEQFF	NA	TRBD2	16	TRBV7-6	TRBJ2-1
TGTGCCAGCAGTTTAGCGGAGGGCCACGAGCAGTACTTC	CASSLAEGHEQYF	few	NA	13	TRBV27	TRBJ2-7
TGTGCCAGCAGCCAGGGGGTCGTGGAAAAACTGTTTTTT	CASSQGVVEKLFF	NA	TRBD1	13	TRBV6-5	TRBJ1-4
TGTGCCAGCAGCGCCGGTGGGGCCGTTAATGAAAAACTGTTTTTT	CASSAGGAVNEKLFF	once	NA	15	TRBV7-2	TRBJ1-4
TGTGCTAGTGGTTTGTTCGGGGGCACTGAAGCTTTCTTT	CASGLFGGTEAFF	NA	NA	13	TRBV12-5	TRBJ1-1
TGTGCCATCAGTGGCCAGTTTAATGAAAAACTGTTTTTT	CAISGQFNEKLFF	NA	NA	13	TRBV10-3	TRBJ1-4
TGTGCCAGCAGTGCCTATAATGAAAAACTGTTTTTT	CASSAYNEKLFF	NA	NA	12	TRBV12-3/TRBV12-4	TRBJ1-4
TGCGCCAGCAGCTTTGAGGAGGGTGGGGGAGCTTTCTTT	CASSFEEGGGAFF	NA	NA	13	TRBV5-1	TRBJ1-1
TGTGCCACCAGCAGAGTCTTCAATGAGCAGTTCTTC	CATSRVFNEQFF	NA	NA	12	TRBV15	TRBJ2-1
TGCAGTGCTAGTCTGGGGGCTGTGGCCAAAAACATTCAGTACTTC	CSASLGAVAKNIQYF	NA	NA	15	TRBV20-1	TRBJ2-4
TGTGCCAGCAGTAAGACAGAAGAATCGAATCAGCCCCAGCATTTT	CASSKTEESNQPQHF	NA	NA	15	TRBV2	TRBJ1-5
TGTGCCAGCAGCTTGGCCCCGAGACAGGTTAACTATGGCTACACCTTC	CASSLAPRQVNYGYTF	NA	NA	16	TRBV5-6	TRBJ1-2
TGTGCCACCAGCTCACGGGGTGGGGGGGCTTTCTTT	CATSSRGGGAFF	NA	NA	12	TRBV15	TRBJ1-1
TGTGCCAGCAGCCTTCGATTCGGGGAGACCCAGTACTTC	CASSLRFGETQYF	NA	NA	13	TRBV5-6	TRBJ2-5
TGTGCCAGCAGCTTAAGGCGGACAGGGCCCTACAATGAGCAGTTCTTC	CASSLRRTGPYNEQFF	many	TRBD1	16	TRBV11-2	TRBJ2-1
TGTGCCAGCAGTGCCGACGGGGGGGGCTACGAGCAGTACTTC	CASSADGGGYEQYF	NA	TRBD2	14	TRBV6-4	TRBJ2-7
TGTGCCAGCAGCGGCGGGGGGTGGACAGATACGCAGTATTTT	CASSGGGWTDTQYF	NA	TRBD2	14	TRBV9	TRBJ2-3
TGTGCCAGCAGGGACAGGGTGGGCACTGAAGCTTTCTTT	CASRDRVGTEAFF	NA	TRBD1	13	TRBV19	TRBJ1-1
TGTGCCACCAGTGATTCCGGGGGGGCCACCCAGTACTTC	CATSDSGGATQYF	NA	TRBD2	13	TRBV24-1	TRBJ2-5
TGTGCTAGTGGCCACCCGGGGGGCAGTGGGGGGTACAATGAGCAGTTCTTC	CASGHPGGSGGYNEQFF	once	NA	17	TRBV12-5	TRBJ2-1
TGTGCCAGCAGCCAGACAGGGCCGGTGGGCTACGAGCAGTACTTC	CASSQTGPVGYEQYF	NA	TRBD1	15	TRBV7-9	TRBJ2-7
TGTGCCAGCAGTTTAGGGACAGACTATGGCTACACCTTC	CASSLGTDYGYTF	NA	NA	13	TRBV12-3/TRBV12-4	TRBJ1-2
TGTGCCACCAGTGCAGGACAGACCACCGGGGAGCTGTTTTTT	CATSAGQTTGELFF	NA	NA	14	TRBV24-1	TRBJ2-2
TGTGCCAGCAGCGGGGGACAGCCGAACACCGGGGAGCTGTTTTTT	CASSGGQPNTGELFF	NA	TRBD1	15	TRBV7-9	TRBJ2-2